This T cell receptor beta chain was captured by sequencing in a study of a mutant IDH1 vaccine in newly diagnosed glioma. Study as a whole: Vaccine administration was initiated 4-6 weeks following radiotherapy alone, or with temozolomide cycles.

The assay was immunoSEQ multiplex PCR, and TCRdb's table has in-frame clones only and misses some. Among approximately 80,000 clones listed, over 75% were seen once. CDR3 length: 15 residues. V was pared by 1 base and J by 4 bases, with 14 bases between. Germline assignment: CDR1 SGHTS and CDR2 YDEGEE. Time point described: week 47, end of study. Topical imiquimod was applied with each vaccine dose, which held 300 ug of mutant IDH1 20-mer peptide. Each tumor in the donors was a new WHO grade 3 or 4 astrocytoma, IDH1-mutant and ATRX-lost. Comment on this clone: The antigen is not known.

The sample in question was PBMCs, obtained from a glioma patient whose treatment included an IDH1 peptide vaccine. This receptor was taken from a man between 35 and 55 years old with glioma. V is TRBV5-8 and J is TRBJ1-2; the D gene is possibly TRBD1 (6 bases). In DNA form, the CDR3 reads TGTGCCAGCAGCTTGCAACAGGGAGGTAGCTATGGCTACACCTTC. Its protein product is CASSLQQGGSYGYTF.